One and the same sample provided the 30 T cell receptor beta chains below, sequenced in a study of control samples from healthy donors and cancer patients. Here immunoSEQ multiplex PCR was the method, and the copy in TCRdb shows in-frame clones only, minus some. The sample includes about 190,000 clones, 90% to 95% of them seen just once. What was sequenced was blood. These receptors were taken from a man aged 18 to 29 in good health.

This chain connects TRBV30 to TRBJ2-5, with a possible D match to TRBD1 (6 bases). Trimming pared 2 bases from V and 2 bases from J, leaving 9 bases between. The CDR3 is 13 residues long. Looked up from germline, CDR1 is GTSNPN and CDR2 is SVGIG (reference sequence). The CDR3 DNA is TGTGCCTGGAGTTGGACAGCACAAGAGACCCAGTACTTC. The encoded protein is CAWSWTAQETQYF.

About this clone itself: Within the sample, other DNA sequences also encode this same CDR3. CDR3 loop: CASSLDATNEKLFF. The CDR3 bases are TGCGCCAGCAGCTTGGATGCAACTAATGAAAAACTGTTTTTT. This chain connects TRBV5-1 to TRBJ1-4; D is uncertain. The CDR3 contains 14 residues. Germline CDR1 reads SGHRS; CDR2 reads YFSETQ. Trimming shortened V by 0 bases and J by 0 bases, and 3 bases separated the two germline ends.

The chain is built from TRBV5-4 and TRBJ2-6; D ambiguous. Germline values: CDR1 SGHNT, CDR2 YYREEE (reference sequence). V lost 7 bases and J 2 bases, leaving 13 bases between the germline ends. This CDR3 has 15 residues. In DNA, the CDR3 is TGTGCCAGCTCCTCCGGGCAGCCTGGGGCCAACGTCCTGACTTTC. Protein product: CASSSGQPGANVLTF.

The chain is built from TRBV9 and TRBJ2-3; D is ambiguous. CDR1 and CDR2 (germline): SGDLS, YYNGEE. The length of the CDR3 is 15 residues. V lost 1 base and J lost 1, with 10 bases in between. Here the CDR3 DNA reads TGTGCCAGCAGCGTATGGGGTTGGTGCACAGATACGCAGTATTTT. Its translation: CASSVWGWCTDTQYF. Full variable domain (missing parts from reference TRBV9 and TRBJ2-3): DSGVTQTPKHLITATGQRVTLRCSPRSGDLSVYWYQQSLDQGLQFLIQYYNGEERAKGNILERFSAQQFPDLHSELNLSSLELGDSALYFCASSVWGWCTDTQYFGPGTRLTVL.

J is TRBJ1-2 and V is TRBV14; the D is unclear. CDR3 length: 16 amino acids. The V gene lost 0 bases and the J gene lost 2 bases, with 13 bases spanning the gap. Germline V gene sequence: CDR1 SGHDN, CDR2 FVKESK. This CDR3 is CASSQDSTGRNYGYTF. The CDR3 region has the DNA TGTGCCAGCAGCCAAGATAGTACTGGCCGGAACTATGGCTACACCTTC.

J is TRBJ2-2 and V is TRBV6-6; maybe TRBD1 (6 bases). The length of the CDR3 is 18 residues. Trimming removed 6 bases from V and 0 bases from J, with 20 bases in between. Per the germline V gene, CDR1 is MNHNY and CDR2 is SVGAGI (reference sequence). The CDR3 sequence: CASSRQRPQGTNTGELFF. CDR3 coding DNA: TGTGCCAGCAGCCGACAGAGACCACAGGGAACGAACACCGGGGAGCTGTTTTTT.

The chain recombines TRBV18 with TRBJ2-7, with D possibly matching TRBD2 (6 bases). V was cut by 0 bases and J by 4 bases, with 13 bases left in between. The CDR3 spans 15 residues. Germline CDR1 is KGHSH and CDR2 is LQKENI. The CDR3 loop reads CASSPPGTPPYEQYF. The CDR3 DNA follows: TGTGCCAGCTCACCACCCGGGACTCCTCCTTACGAGCAGTACTTC.

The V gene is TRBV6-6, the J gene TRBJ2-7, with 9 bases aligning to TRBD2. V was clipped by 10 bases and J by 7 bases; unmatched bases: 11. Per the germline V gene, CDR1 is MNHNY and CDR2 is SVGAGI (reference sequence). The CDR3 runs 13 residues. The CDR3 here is CATLAGSGGEQYF. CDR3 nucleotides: TGTGCCACCCTAGCGGGGTCGGGTGGGGAGCAGTACTTC.

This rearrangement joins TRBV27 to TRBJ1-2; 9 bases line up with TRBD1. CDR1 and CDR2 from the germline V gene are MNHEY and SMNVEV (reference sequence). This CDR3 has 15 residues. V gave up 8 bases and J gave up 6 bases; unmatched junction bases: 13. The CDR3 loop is CASGEQGAGINGYTF. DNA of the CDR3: TGTGCCAGCGGGGAACAGGGGGCCGGCATCAATGGCTACACCTTC.

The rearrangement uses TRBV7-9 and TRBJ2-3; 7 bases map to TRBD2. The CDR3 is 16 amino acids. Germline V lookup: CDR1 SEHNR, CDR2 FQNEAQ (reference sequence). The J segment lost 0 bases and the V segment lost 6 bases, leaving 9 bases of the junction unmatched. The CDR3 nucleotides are TGTGCCAGCAGTAAGACTAGCCCACTTAGCACAGATACGCAGTATTTT. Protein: CASSKTSPLSTDTQYF. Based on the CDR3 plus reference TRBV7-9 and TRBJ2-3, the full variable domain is DTGVSQNPRHKITKRGQNVTFRCDPISEHNRLYWYRQTLGQGPEFLTYFQNEAQLEKSRLLSDRFSAERPKGSFSTLEIQRTEQGDSAMYLCASSKTSPLSTDTQYFGPGTRLTVL.

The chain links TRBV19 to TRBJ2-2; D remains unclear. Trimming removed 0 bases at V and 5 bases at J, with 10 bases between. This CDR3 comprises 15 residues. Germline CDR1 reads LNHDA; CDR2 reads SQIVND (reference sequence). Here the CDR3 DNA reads TGTGCCAGTAGTATAGAATCTAGTTGGACCGGGGAGCTGTTTTTT. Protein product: CASSIESSWTGELFF.

As DNA, the CDR3 is TGTGCCAGCTCCCCCTTACTGCGAGGGGAAGGAGGCTACACCTTC. Its translation is CASSPLLRGEGGYTF. This chain uses TRBV18 with TRBJ1-2; D is possibly TRBD1 (5 bases). Trimming cost V 6 bases and J 8 bases, with 22 bases left between them. This CDR3 has 15 amino acids. Germline V lookup: CDR1 KGHSH, CDR2 LQKENI.

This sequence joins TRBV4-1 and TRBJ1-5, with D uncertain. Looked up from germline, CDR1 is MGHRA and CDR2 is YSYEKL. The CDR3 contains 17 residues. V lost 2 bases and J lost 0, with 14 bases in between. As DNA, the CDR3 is TGCGCCAGCAGCCAATTTAGGCTTATAACTAGCAATCAGCCCCAGCATTTT. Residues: CASSQFRLITSNQPQHF.

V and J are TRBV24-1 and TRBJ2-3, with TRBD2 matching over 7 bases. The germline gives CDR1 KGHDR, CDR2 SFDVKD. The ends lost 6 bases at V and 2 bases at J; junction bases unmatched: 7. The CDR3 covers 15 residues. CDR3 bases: TGTGCCACCAGTCCCCTAGCGGATTCCACAGATACGCAGTATTTT. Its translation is CATSPLADSTDTQYF.

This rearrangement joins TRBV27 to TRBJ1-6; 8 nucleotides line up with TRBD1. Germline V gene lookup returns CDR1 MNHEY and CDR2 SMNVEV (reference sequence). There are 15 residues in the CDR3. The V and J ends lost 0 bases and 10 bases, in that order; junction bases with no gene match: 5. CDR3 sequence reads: CASSLSQGAGSPLHF. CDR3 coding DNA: TGTGCCAGCAGTTTATCGCAGGGGGCCGGGTCACCCCTCCACTTT.

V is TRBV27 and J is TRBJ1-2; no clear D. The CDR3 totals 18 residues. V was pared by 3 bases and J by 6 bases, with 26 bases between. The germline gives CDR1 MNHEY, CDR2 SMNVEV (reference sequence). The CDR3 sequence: CASSFRVGGRWSSDGYTF. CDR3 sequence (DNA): TGTGCCAGCAGTTTCCGTGTAGGAGGTAGATGGAGTTCTGATGGCTACACCTTC.

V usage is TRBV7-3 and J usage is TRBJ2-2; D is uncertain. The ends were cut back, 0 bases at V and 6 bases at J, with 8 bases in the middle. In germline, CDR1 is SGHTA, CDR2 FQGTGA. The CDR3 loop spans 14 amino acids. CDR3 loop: CASSLTLRSGELFF. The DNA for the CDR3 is TGTGCCAGCAGCTTAACGTTACGGTCCGGGGAGCTGTTTTTT.

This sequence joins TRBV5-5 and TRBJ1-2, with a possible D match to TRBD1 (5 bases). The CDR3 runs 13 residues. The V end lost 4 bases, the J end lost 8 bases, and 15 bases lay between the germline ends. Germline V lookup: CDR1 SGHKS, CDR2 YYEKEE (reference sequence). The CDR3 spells CASSPTVVGGYTF. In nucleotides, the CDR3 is TGTGCCAGCAGCCCGACAGTAGTCGGAGGCTACACCTTC.

The CDR3 loop is CASSSRQGIPMNTEAFF. CDR3 nucleotides: TGTGCCAGCTCATCTAGACAGGGAATACCGATGAACACTGAAGCTTTCTTT. This rearrangement joins TRBV18 to TRBJ1-1; TRBD1 agrees at 7 bases. V lost 5 bases to trimming and J lost 0 bases; unmatched junction nucleotides: 12. The CDR3 covers 17 residues. CDR1 is KGHSH and CDR2 is LQKENI in the germline V gene.

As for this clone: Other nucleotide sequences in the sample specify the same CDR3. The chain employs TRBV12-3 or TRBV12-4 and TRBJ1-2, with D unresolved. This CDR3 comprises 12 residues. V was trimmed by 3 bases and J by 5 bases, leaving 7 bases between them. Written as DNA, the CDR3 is TGTGCCAGCAGTTTTTCCAGTTATGGCTACACCTTC. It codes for CASSFSSYGYTF.

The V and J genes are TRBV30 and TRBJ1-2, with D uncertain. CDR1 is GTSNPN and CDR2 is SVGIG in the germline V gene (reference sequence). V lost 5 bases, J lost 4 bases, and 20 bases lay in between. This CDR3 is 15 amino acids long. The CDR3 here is CAWRPGPLTFYGYTF. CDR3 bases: TGTGCCTGGCGCCCCGGACCTCTCACCTTCTATGGCTACACCTTC.

CDR3 residues: CASSQTRNTGELFF. The CDR3 bases are TGCGCCAGCAGCCAAACTAGGAACACCGGGGAGCTGTTTTTT. The rearrangement links TRBV4-1 to TRBJ2-2; perhaps TRBD2 as D (5 bases). The ends were cut back, 2 bases at V and 1 base at J, with 5 bases in the middle. The germline V gene has CDR1 MGHRA and CDR2 YSYEKL. CDR3 length: 14 residues.

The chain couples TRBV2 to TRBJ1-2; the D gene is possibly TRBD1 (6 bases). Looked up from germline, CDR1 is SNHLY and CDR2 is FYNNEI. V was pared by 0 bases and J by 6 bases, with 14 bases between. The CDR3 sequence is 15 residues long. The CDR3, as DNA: TGTGCCAGCAGTGAAGCTTCAGGGGCTCGTGATGGCTACACCTTC. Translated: CASSEASGARDGYTF.

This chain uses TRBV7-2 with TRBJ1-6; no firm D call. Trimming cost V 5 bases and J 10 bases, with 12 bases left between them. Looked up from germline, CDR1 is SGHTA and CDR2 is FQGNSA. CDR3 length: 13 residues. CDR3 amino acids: CASSLERGSPLHF. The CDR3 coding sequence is TGTGCCAGCAGCCTGGAGAGAGGGTCACCCCTCCACTTT. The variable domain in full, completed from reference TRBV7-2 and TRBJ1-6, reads GAGVSQSPSNKVTEKGKDVELRCDPISGHTALYWYRQSLGQGLEFLIYFQGNSAPDKSGLPSDRFSAERTGGSVSTLTIQRTQQEDSAVYLCASSLERGSPLHFGNGTRLTVT.

The CDR3: CASSLQGNGYTF. In DNA, the CDR3 is TGTGCCAGCAGCTTGCAGGGGAATGGCTACACCTTC. This sequence joins TRBV21-1 and TRBJ1-2; TRBD1 was called by the table and not checked on the DNA. TRBV21-1 is labeled a pseudogene. The CDR3 covers 12 residues.

The CDR3: CASSGSASGMNTEAFF. The CDR3 coding sequence is TGTGCCAGCAGTGGAAGCGCCAGCGGCATGAACACTGAAGCTTTCTTT. The chain couples TRBV6-1 to TRBJ1-1; D is unresolved. Per germline, CDR1 MNHNS and CDR2 SASEGT. The CDR3 spans 16 residues. The V and J ends lost 4 bases and 0 bases respectively, with 15 bases between them.

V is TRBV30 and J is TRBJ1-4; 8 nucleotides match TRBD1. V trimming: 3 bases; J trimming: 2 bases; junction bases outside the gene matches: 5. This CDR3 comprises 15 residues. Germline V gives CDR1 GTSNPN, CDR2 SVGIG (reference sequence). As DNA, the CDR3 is TGTGCCTGGAGAAACAGGGGGTTGACTAATGAAAAACTGTTTTTT. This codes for CAWRNRGLTNEKLFF.

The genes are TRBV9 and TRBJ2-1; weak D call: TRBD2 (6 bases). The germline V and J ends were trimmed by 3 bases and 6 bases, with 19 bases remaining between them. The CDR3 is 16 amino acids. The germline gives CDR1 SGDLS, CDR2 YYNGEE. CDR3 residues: CASSATGRDWRNEQFF. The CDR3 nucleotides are TGTGCCAGCAGCGCTACGGGCCGGGACTGGCGCAATGAGCAGTTCTTC.

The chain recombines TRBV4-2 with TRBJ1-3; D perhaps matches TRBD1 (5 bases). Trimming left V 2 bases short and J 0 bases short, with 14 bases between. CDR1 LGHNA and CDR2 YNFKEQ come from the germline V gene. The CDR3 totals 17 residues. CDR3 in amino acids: CASSQPGLGASGNTIYF. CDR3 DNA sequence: TGTGCCAGCAGCCAACCGGGACTAGGGGCCTCTGGAAACACCATATATTTT.

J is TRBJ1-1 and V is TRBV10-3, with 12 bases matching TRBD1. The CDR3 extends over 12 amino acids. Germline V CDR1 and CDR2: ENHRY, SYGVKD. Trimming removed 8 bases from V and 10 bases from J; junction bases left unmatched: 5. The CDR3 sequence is CAIAGTGGPAFF. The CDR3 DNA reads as TGTGCCATCGCAGGGACAGGGGGCCCAGCTTTCTTT.